This is a list of T cell receptor beta chains from one sample in a study of read filtering for tumor transcriptome and immune sequencing. TCRdb reanalysed the reads using MiXCR and keeps one entry per CDR3 protein. Of tens of thousands of distinct CDR3 sequences listed, about 15% are singletons. Sequencing used a population of CD138-negative cells sorted from bone marrow. Every receptor here comes from a donor over 35 with multiple myeloma. Each CDR3 is given with its conserved first and last residue. Fields, in order: V gene, D gene, clone size, J gene, CDR3 DNA, CDR3 protein. D genes are given only for firm matches. Clone size appears in some rows only: once, few, many, or a class for an expanded clone.

v_call: TRBV29-1; d_call: TRBD1; clone_size: .; j_call: TRBJ2-2; cdr3_nt: TGCAGCGTGCAGGGGGCGCGGACCGGGGAGCTGTTTTTT; cdr3_aa: CSVQGARTGELFF
v_call: TRBV29-1; d_call: TRBD2; clone_size: many; j_call: TRBJ2-7; cdr3_nt: TGCAGCGTTGGAGGGGGGGGGACTAGCGTATACGAGCAGTACTTC; cdr3_aa: CSVGGGGTSVYEQYF
v_call: TRBV7-2; d_call: .; clone_size: .; j_call: TRBJ2-7; cdr3_nt: TGTGCCAGCAGCTTAGTCTCCAACGAGCAGTACTTC; cdr3_aa: CASSLVSNEQYF
v_call: TRBV20-1; d_call: .; clone_size: .; j_call: TRBJ2-2; cdr3_nt: TGCAGTGCTAGAGTTATAAGGCCACGGGACACCCCGCCGGGGGAGCTGTTTTTT; cdr3_aa: CSARVIRPRDTPPGELFF
v_call: TRBV20-1; d_call: TRBD2; clone_size: .; j_call: TRBJ2-5; cdr3_nt: TGCAGTGCTAGCGGACCAGCGGGAAGAGACCAAGAGACCCAGTACTTC; cdr3_aa: CSASGPAGRDQETQYF
v_call: TRBV5-5; d_call: .; clone_size: many; j_call: TRBJ2-1; cdr3_nt: TGTGCCAGCATGCGGAGCGGCTCCTACAATGAGCAGTTCTTC; cdr3_aa: CASMRSGSYNEQFF
v_call: TRBV4-2; d_call: .; clone_size: .; j_call: TRBJ2-1; cdr3_nt: TGTGCCAGCAGCCAACTTGGCAGCTCCTACAATGAGCAGTTCTTC; cdr3_aa: CASSQLGSSYNEQFF
v_call: TRBV6-1; d_call: .; clone_size: few; j_call: TRBJ2-1; cdr3_nt: TGTGCCGGCCGGGACACCCTCTACAATGAGCAGTTCTTC; cdr3_aa: CAGRDTLYNEQFF
v_call: TRBV29-1; d_call: .; clone_size: many; j_call: TRBJ1-4; cdr3_nt: TGCAGCGCTGCAACTAATGAAAAACTGTTTTTT; cdr3_aa: CSAATNEKLFF
v_call: TRBV5-4; d_call: .; clone_size: many; j_call: TRBJ2-1; cdr3_nt: TGTGCCAGCAGCTTGCCCCTCGGACTACTCTACAATGAGCAGTTCTTC; cdr3_aa: CASSLPLGLLYNEQFF
v_call: TRBV18; d_call: .; clone_size: many; j_call: TRBJ2-1; cdr3_nt: TGTGCCAGCTCTAAGGATTCCCGCTCCTACAATGAGCAGTTCTTC; cdr3_aa: CASSKDSRSYNEQFF
v_call: TRBV12-5; d_call: .; clone_size: many; j_call: TRBJ2-7; cdr3_nt: TGTGCTAGTGGGGAGGACCTGGGGCAGTACTTC; cdr3_aa: CASGEDLGQYF
v_call: TRBV27; d_call: .; clone_size: many; j_call: TRBJ2-7; cdr3_nt: TGTGCCAGCAGCTTGGGACCGACGTTCTACGAGCAGTACTTC; cdr3_aa: CASSLGPTFYEQYF
v_call: TRBV12-3/TRBV12-4; d_call: .; clone_size: many; j_call: TRBJ1-2; cdr3_nt: TGTGCCAGCAGTTTACTGCGGGGTCGTGGCTACACCTTC; cdr3_aa: CASSLLRGRGYTF
v_call: TRBV4-3; d_call: .; clone_size: many; j_call: TRBJ1-2; cdr3_nt: TGCGCCAGCAGCCAAGAGCCACAAACTAACTATGGCTACACCTTC; cdr3_aa: CASSQEPQTNYGYTF
v_call: TRBV4-1; d_call: .; clone_size: many; j_call: TRBJ1-1; cdr3_nt: TGCGCCAGCAGCCGAGGACAGCCCCTGGTTGAAGCTTTCTTT; cdr3_aa: CASSRGQPLVEAFF
v_call: TRBV12-3/TRBV12-4; d_call: .; clone_size: few; j_call: TRBJ2-1; cdr3_nt: TGTGCCAGCAGTTTACTAGTAGGTTTGAACTACAATGAGCAGTTCTTC; cdr3_aa: CASSLLVGLNYNEQFF
v_call: TRBV27; d_call: .; clone_size: .; j_call: TRBJ2-3; cdr3_nt: TGTGCCAGCAGTTTCATGGGGCCGAAATGGTTAAGCACAGATACGCAGTATTTT; cdr3_aa: CASSFMGPKWLSTDTQYF
v_call: TRBV5-1; d_call: TRBD1; clone_size: many; j_call: TRBJ2-2; cdr3_nt: TGCGCCAGCAGCTCGACAGGGACCATCATATCCGGGGAGCTGTTTTTT; cdr3_aa: CASSSTGTIISGELFF
v_call: TRBV27; d_call: TRBD1; clone_size: many; j_call: TRBJ1-1; cdr3_nt: TGTGCCAGCAGTTTATTGGGCAGGGGGCAAAGTGACACTGAAGCTTTCTTT; cdr3_aa: CASSLLGRGQSDTEAFF
v_call: TRBV30; d_call: TRBD1; clone_size: many; j_call: TRBJ1-5; cdr3_nt: TGTGCCTGGAGCGGGGGACAGAGCAATCAGCCCCAGCATTTT; cdr3_aa: CAWSGGQSNQPQHF
v_call: TRBV11-3; d_call: .; clone_size: many; j_call: TRBJ1-1; cdr3_nt: TGTGCCAGCAGCCTTTTGGGGGCCGAAGCTTTCTTT; cdr3_aa: CASSLLGAEAFF
v_call: TRBV29-1; d_call: .; clone_size: many; j_call: TRBJ1-4; cdr3_nt: TGCAGCGGTTCTCGTGGGGGAGTTGAAAAACTGTTTTTT; cdr3_aa: CSGSRGGVEKLFF
v_call: TRBV11-2; d_call: TRBD2; clone_size: few; j_call: TRBJ2-5; cdr3_nt: TGTGCCAGCAGCTGGGACTACAACCAAGAGACCCAGTACTTC; cdr3_aa: CASSWDYNQETQYF
v_call: TRBV7-2; d_call: TRBD2; clone_size: many; j_call: TRBJ2-1; cdr3_nt: TGTGCCAGCAGCTTAGCGTCCTATTGGGCCAGCGGGAGGAATCACAATGAGCAGTTCTTC; cdr3_aa: CASSLASYWASGRNHNEQFF
v_call: TRBV18; d_call: TRBD2; clone_size: .; j_call: TRBJ2-3; cdr3_nt: TGTGCCAGCTCATCCCCTAGCGGGAGTGCAGATACGCAGTATTTT; cdr3_aa: CASSSPSGSADTQYF
v_call: TRBV29-1; d_call: .; clone_size: many; j_call: TRBJ1-6; cdr3_nt: TGCAGCGTCACGTTCACGAGCTCCTATAATTCACCCCTCCACTTT; cdr3_aa: CSVTFTSSYNSPLHF
v_call: TRBV7-3; d_call: .; clone_size: .; j_call: TRBJ1-3; cdr3_nt: TGTGCCAGCAGCTTAACTTCCGGGGTCGGTGGAAACACCATATATTTT; cdr3_aa: CASSLTSGVGGNTIYF
v_call: TRBV29-1; d_call: .; clone_size: many; j_call: TRBJ2-5; cdr3_nt: TGCAGCGTTGAAGTGGCGCTGGGAGAGACCCAGTACTTC; cdr3_aa: CSVEVALGETQYF
v_call: TRBV3-1; d_call: TRBD1; clone_size: few; j_call: TRBJ2-1; cdr3_nt: TGTGCCAGCAGCCAGGGACAGAATTACAAAGAGCAGTTCTTC; cdr3_aa: CASSQGQNYKEQFF
v_call: TRBV5-1; d_call: TRBD2; clone_size: few; j_call: TRBJ2-3; cdr3_nt: TGCGCCGGCAGCCCAACACCGGGACTAGGGGGAGATACGCAGTATTTT; cdr3_aa: CAGSPTPGLGGDTQYF
v_call: TRBV29-1; d_call: TRBD2; clone_size: .; j_call: TRBJ2-1; cdr3_nt: TGCAACGTAGAGGGACTAGCGGGAGTACCTAACAATGAGCAGTTCTTT; cdr3_aa: CNVEGLAGVPNNEQFF
v_call: TRBV4-2; d_call: .; clone_size: many; j_call: TRBJ2-1; cdr3_nt: TGTGCCAGCAGCCAAGTTGCCGGGGTGGCGGGTGATGAGCAGTTCTTC; cdr3_aa: CASSQVAGVAGDEQFF
v_call: TRBV7-9; d_call: TRBD1; clone_size: many; j_call: TRBJ2-7; cdr3_nt: TGTGCCAGCGGACAGGCTTCCTACGAGCAGTACTTC; cdr3_aa: CASGQASYEQYF
v_call: TRBV6-5; d_call: .; clone_size: many; j_call: TRBJ1-1; cdr3_nt: TGTGCCAGCAGTCCTGAAGGGGAGAACACTGAAGCTTTCTTT; cdr3_aa: CASSPEGENTEAFF
v_call: TRBV14; d_call: TRBD1; clone_size: many; j_call: TRBJ2-7; cdr3_nt: TGTGCCAGCAGCCAAGACACCGGGACAGGGTTCCACGAGCAGTACTTC; cdr3_aa: CASSQDTGTGFHEQYF
v_call: TRBV5-1; d_call: .; clone_size: .; j_call: TRBJ2-5; cdr3_nt: TGCGCCAGCAGCTTGGCGGCCCAAGAGACCCAGTACTTC; cdr3_aa: CASSLAAQETQYF
v_call: TRBV20-1; d_call: TRBD2; clone_size: many; j_call: TRBJ2-7; cdr3_nt: TGCAGTGCTGAAGCCGGAAGACAGCTTCTAGCGGGAGAGTTGTATTTTACCTACGAGCAGTACTTC; cdr3_aa: CSAEAGRQLLAGELYFTYEQYF
v_call: TRBV18; d_call: .; clone_size: many; j_call: TRBJ2-5; cdr3_nt: TGTGCCAGCTCAACAGGACAAGAGACCCAGTACTTC; cdr3_aa: CASSTGQETQYF
v_call: TRBV27; d_call: TRBD1; clone_size: many; j_call: TRBJ1-6; cdr3_nt: TGTGCCAGTGTCGGACAGGGGGTTAATTCACCCCTCCACTTT; cdr3_aa: CASVGQGVNSPLHF
v_call: TRBV10-3; d_call: TRBD2; clone_size: many; j_call: TRBJ2-1; cdr3_nt: TGTGCCATCAGATATAGCGGGGAGCCTTACAATGAGCAGTTCTTC; cdr3_aa: CAIRYSGEPYNEQFF
v_call: TRBV12-3/TRBV12-4; d_call: TRBD1; clone_size: many; j_call: TRBJ2-7; cdr3_nt: TGTGCCAGCAGTTTGGGACAGGGGTACGAGCAGTACTTC; cdr3_aa: CASSLGQGYEQYF
v_call: TRBV6-5; d_call: .; clone_size: .; j_call: TRBJ2-5; cdr3_nt: TGTGCCAGCAGTTACTCATCGGACCAAGAGACCCAGTACTTC; cdr3_aa: CASSYSSDQETQYF
v_call: TRBV20-1; d_call: TRBD1; clone_size: many; j_call: TRBJ1-5; cdr3_nt: TGCAGTGCTAAAATGACAGGGGGTCAGCCCCAGCATTTT; cdr3_aa: CSAKMTGGQPQHF
v_call: TRBV12-3/TRBV12-4; d_call: .; clone_size: .; j_call: TRBJ2-3; cdr3_nt: TGTGCCAGCAGTCTCGGGTCCGGCGCGGGCACAGATACGCAGAATTTT; cdr3_aa: CASSLGSGAGTDTQNF
v_call: TRBV18; d_call: .; clone_size: many; j_call: TRBJ1-5; cdr3_nt: TGTGCCAGCTCCCCCGGGATCAATAGCAATCAGCCCCAGCATTTT; cdr3_aa: CASSPGINSNQPQHF
v_call: TRBV10-3; d_call: .; clone_size: .; j_call: TRBJ2-5; cdr3_nt: TGTGCCATCAGTGAGTCACCAAGGGGAGAGACCCAGTACTTC; cdr3_aa: CAISESPRGETQYF
v_call: TRBV7-2; d_call: TRBD1; clone_size: few; j_call: TRBJ2-5; cdr3_nt: TGTGCCAGCAGGGGTGGGGACAGTCAAGAGACCCAGTACTTC; cdr3_aa: CASRGGDSQETQYF
v_call: TRBV30; d_call: TRBD2; clone_size: many; j_call: TRBJ2-2; cdr3_nt: TGTGCCTGGAGTGTTCTAGCGGGAGACACCGGGGAGCTGTTTTTT; cdr3_aa: CAWSVLAGDTGELFF